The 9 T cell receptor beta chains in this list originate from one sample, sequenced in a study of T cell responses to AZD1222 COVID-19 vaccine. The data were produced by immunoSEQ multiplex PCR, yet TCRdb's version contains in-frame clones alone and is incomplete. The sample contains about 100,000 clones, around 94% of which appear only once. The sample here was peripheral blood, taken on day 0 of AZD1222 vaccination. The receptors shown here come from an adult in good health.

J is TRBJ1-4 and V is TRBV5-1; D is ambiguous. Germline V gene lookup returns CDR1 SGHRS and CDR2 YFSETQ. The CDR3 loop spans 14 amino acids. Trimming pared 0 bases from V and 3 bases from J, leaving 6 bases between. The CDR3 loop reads CASSLEWANEKLFF. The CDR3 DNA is TGCGCCAGCAGCTTGGAATGGGCTAATGAAAAACTGTTTTTT.

The DNA of the CDR3 is TGTGCCAGCGTCGTTGGGCCCTCCACAGATACGCAGTATTTT. Its translation is CASVVGPSTDTQYF. The gene calls are TRBV11-2 and TRBJ2-3; no reliable D call. Germline lookup yields CDR1 SGHAT and CDR2 FQNNGV. V was pared by 8 bases and J by 2 bases, with 14 bases between. This CDR3 is built from 14 residues.

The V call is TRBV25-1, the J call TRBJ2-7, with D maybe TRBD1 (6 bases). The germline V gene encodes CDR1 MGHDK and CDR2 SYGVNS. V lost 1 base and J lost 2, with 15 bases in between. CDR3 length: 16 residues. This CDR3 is CASSESDRYRAYEQYF. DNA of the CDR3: TGTGCCAGCAGTGAATCGGATCGGTACAGGGCCTACGAGCAGTACTTC.

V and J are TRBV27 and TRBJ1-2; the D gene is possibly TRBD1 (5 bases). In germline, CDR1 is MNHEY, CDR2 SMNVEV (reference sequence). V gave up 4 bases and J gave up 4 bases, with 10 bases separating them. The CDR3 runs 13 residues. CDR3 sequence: CASSWGRGYGYTF. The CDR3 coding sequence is TGTGCCAGCAGTTGGGGGAGAGGCTATGGCTACACCTTC.

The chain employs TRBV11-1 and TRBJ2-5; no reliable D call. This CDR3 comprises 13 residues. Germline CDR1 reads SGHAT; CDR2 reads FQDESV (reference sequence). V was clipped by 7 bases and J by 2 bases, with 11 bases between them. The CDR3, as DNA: TGTGCCAGCATCAAGGACGGGCAAGAGACCCAGTACTTC. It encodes CASIKDGQETQYF.

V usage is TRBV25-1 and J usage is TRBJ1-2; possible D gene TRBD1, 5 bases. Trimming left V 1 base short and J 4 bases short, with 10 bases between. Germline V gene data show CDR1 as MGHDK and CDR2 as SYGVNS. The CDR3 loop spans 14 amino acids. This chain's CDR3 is CASSEWGGTYGYTF. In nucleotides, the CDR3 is TGTGCCAGCAGTGAATGGGGGGGGACCTATGGCTACACCTTC.

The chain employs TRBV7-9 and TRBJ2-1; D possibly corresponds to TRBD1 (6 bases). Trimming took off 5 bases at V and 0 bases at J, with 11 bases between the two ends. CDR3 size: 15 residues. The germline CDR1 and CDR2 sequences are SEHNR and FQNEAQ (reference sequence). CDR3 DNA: TGTGCCAGCAGCCCAGAGGACAGCTCCTACAATGAGCAGTTCTTC. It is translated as CASSPEDSSYNEQFF.

The CDR3 bases are TGTGCCAGCAGTTCGACAGGGGGCGACTACGAGCAGTACTTC. This encodes CASSSTGGDYEQYF. V usage is TRBV28 and J usage is TRBJ2-7, with 10 bases fitting TRBD1. This CDR3 contains 14 residues. Per the germline V gene, CDR1 is MDHEN and CDR2 is SYDVKM. J was trimmed by 3 bases and V by 4 bases; bases with no gene match: 3.

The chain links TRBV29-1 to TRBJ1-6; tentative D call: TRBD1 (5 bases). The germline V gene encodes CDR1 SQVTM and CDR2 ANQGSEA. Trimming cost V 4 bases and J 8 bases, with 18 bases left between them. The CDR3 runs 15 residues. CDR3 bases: TGCAGCGTTGCGGATACAGGCAGGGAGGATTCACCCCTCCACTTT. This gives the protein CSVADTGREDSPLHF.